These 27 T cell receptor beta chains were sequenced from one sample in a study of blood T cell repertoires in COVID-19. Using immunoSEQ multiplex PCR, the repertoire was profiled, and TCRdb retains in-frame clones only, with some absent. There are roughly 280,000 clones in the sample; around 89% occur only once, and about 2.2% lies in the top ten. What was sequenced was PBMCs or T cells enriched from blood (not recorded which). These receptors were collected from a woman aged 18-29 years who had recovered from COVID-19.

The rearrangement uses TRBV11-2 and TRBJ2-7, with D possibly matching TRBD2 (5 bases). Germline V gene lookup returns CDR1 SGHAT and CDR2 FQNNGV. The CDR3 loop spans 13 amino acids. With 2 bases removed from V and 5 bases from J, the gap between germline ends came to 10 bases. The CDR3 protein is CASSLWTGDEQYF. The CDR3 DNA reads as TGTGCCAGCAGCTTATGGACTGGGGACGAGCAGTACTTC.

Of note for this clone: The sample holds other DNA sequences that translate to the same CDR3. The chain couples TRBV18 to TRBJ2-5, with no clear D. Germline V gives CDR1 KGHSH, CDR2 LQKENI. V was clipped by 6 bases and J by 3 bases, with 5 bases between them. The CDR3 is 11 amino acids. CDR3 amino acids: CASSPKETQYF. The CDR3 nucleotides read TGTGCCAGCTCCCCTAAAGAGACCCAGTACTTC. Variable domain in full (rest from reference TRBV18 and TRBJ2-5): NAGVMQNPRHLVRRRGQEARLRCSPMKGHSHVYWYRQLPEEGLKFMVYLQKENIIDESGMPKERFSAEFPKEGPSILRIQQVVRGDSAAYFCASSPKETQYFGPGTRLLVL.

The CDR3 DNA sequence: TGTGCCAGCAGCCCTTCACACACCCCCGGGGGGATCTACGAGCAGTACTTC. Translating gives CASSPSHTPGGIYEQYF. The V gene is TRBV13, the J gene TRBJ2-7, with 7 bases identical to TRBD2. The CDR3 runs to 17 residues. V shed 5 bases and J 3 bases; nucleotides not matched to a gene: 16. The germline V gene has CDR1 PRHDT and CDR2 FYEKMQ (reference sequence).

A few counts support this clone. V is TRBV7-9 and J is TRBJ2-3; D may be TRBD1 (5 bases). The CDR3 totals 14 residues. The germline V and J ends were trimmed by 2 bases and 2 bases, with 8 bases remaining between them. Germline-derived CDR1 and CDR2 are SEHNR and FQNEAQ (reference sequence). The CDR3 DNA is TGTGCCAGCAGCTTAACAGGACACACAGATACGCAGTATTTT. This codes for CASSLTGHTDTQYF.

V and J are TRBV4-1 and TRBJ2-3; 7 bases are a match to TRBD1. The V gene end was trimmed by 1 base and the J gene end by 1 base; junction bases not matched to a gene: 2. Germline V CDR1 and CDR2: MGHRA, YSYEKL. This CDR3 spans 15 amino acids. The CDR3 nucleotides are TGCGCCAGCAGCCAAGTTGGGACAGGCACAGATACGCAGTATTTT. It yields the protein CASSQVGTGTDTQYF.

The chain combines TRBV4-1 with TRBJ2-1; TRBD2 matches at 9 bases. CDR1 and CDR2 from the germline V gene are MGHRA and YSYEKL. The CDR3 totals 15 residues. V lost 5 bases to trimming and J lost 4 bases; unmatched junction nucleotides: 6. DNA for the CDR3: TGCGCCAGCAGCGAAGGAGCGGGGGGATACAATGAGCAGTTCTTC. It codes for CASSEGAGGYNEQFF.

The rearrangement links TRBV12-3 or TRBV12-4 to TRBJ1-1; 7 bases line up with TRBD1. The CDR3 length is 13 residues. Unmatched junction bases numbered 10, after V lost 7 bases and J lost 8 bases. This CDR3 reads CASTDTGDEEAFF. Here the CDR3 DNA reads TGTGCCAGCACCGACACAGGGGATGAAGAAGCTTTCTTT.

The CDR3 reads CAINRQGWGTEAFF. Written as DNA, the CDR3 is TGTGCCATCAATAGACAGGGATGGGGCACTGAAGCTTTCTTT. The chain carries TRBV10-3 and TRBJ1-1; 7 bases fit TRBD1. The CDR3 runs 14 residues. Germline lookup yields CDR1 ENHRY and CDR2 SYGVKD. V dropped 7 bases and J dropped 4; count of bases not matched to a gene: 9.

The chain combines TRBV6-5 with TRBJ1-1; no definite D call. The CDR3 has 11 residues. Germline V CDR1 and CDR2: MNHEY, SVGAGI. Trimming pared 9 bases from V and 11 bases from J, leaving 16 bases between. In nucleotides, the CDR3 is TGTGCCAGTGTCGAAATGTGGGAGGCTTTCTTT. Translation: CASVEMWEAFF.

The gene calls are TRBV12-5 and TRBJ2-3; weak D call: TRBD1 (6 bases). V was cut by 1 base and J by 1 base, with 6 bases left in between. The CDR3 loop spans 14 amino acids. Germline lookup yields CDR1 LGHNT and CDR2 FRNRAP. CDR3 bases: TGTGCTAGTGGTTTGGGACAGGGCACAGATACGCAGTATTTT. Protein product: CASGLGQGTDTQYF.

V and J are TRBV5-1 and TRBJ1-1, with 7 bases fitting TRBD1. There are 15 residues in the CDR3. The junction had 15 bases not matched to a gene; V was cut back by 4 bases and J by 9 bases. Per germline, CDR1 SGHRS and CDR2 YFSETQ. CDR3 DNA: TGCGCCAGCAGCAGCCTCGAAGGGGGCCCTACTAAAGCTTTCTTT. This gives the protein CASSSLEGGPTKAFF.

The chain joins TRBV18 to TRBJ1-5; a weak D match, TRBD1 (6 bases). The CDR3 is 16 amino acids. Per germline, CDR1 KGHSH and CDR2 LQKENI. Trimming removed 10 bases from V and 5 bases from J, with 24 bases in between. The CDR3 here is CAIQVIQGFEDQPQHF. DNA for the CDR3: TGTGCCATCCAAGTGATACAGGGTTTCGAGGATCAGCCCCAGCATTTT.

The chain carries TRBV6-5 and TRBJ2-3, with D tentatively TRBD2 (5 bases). The germline gives CDR1 MNHEY, CDR2 SVGAGI. The CDR3 is made up of 14 amino acids. V gave up 6 bases and J gave up 0 bases, with 10 bases separating them. CDR3 residues: CASRTRTSTDTQYF. In DNA, the CDR3 is TGTGCCAGCAGAACAAGGACTAGCACAGATACGCAGTATTTT.

This chain uses TRBV24-1 with TRBJ1-2; 8 bases map to TRBD1. The junction had 0 bases not matched to a gene; V was cut back by 7 bases and J by 3 bases. The CDR3 is made up of 12 amino acids. Germline CDR1 reads KGHDR; CDR2 reads SFDVKD. In nucleotides, the CDR3 is TGTGCCACCAGGGACAGGGACTATGGCTACACCTTC. Translation: CATRDRDYGYTF.

This clone was seen a single time. This sequence joins TRBV5-1 and TRBJ1-6; D is perhaps TRBD1 (6 bases). V gave up 0 bases and J gave up 10 bases, with 20 bases separating them. The germline V gene encodes CDR1 SGHRS and CDR2 YFSETQ. The CDR3 is 17 residues long. CDR3 sequence: CASSLAGGRGAQSPLHF. The DNA of the CDR3 is TGCGCCAGCAGCTTGGCCGGGGGGCGCGGGGCTCAGTCACCCCTCCACTTT.

V is TRBV27 and J is TRBJ1-4; D is possibly TRBD1 (6 bases). Per germline, CDR1 MNHEY and CDR2 SMNVEV (reference sequence). V lost 3 bases, J lost 0 bases, and 8 bases lay in between. The CDR3 totals 15 residues. The CDR3 coding sequence is TGTGCCAGCAGTTTTAACAGGGCAACTAATGAAAAACTGTTTTTT. It encodes CASSFNRATNEKLFF.

The genes are TRBV4-1 and TRBJ1-5, with D tentatively TRBD1 (6 bases). Trimming shortened V by 0 bases and J by 0 bases, and 12 bases separated the two germline ends. This CDR3 comprises 17 residues. Germline V gene lookup returns CDR1 MGHRA and CDR2 YSYEKL. The CDR3 region is CASSQDGGALSNQPQHF. The DNA for the CDR3 is TGCGCCAGCAGCCAAGATGGGGGCGCGCTTAGCAATCAGCCCCAGCATTTT.

The J gene is TRBJ1-1, the V gene TRBV6-5; D gene uncertain. The ends were cut back, 0 bases at V and 3 bases at J, with 8 bases in the middle. The CDR3 extends over 14 amino acids. The germline V gene has CDR1 MNHEY and CDR2 SVGAGI. CDR3 sequence (DNA): TGTGCCAGCAGTTACTCTTACGGGGACACTGAAGCTTTCTTT. Protein sequence: CASSYSYGDTEAFF.

V and J are TRBV4-1 and TRBJ1-2; a possible D gene is TRBD1 (5 bases). V shed 0 bases and J shed 6 bases, with 14 bases lying between them. CDR1 is MGHRA and CDR2 is YSYEKL in the germline V gene. The CDR3 consists of 15 residues. CDR3 coding DNA: TGCGCCAGCAGCCAAGATCTTCCAGGGCCGAATGGCTACACCTTC. Translating it yields CASSQDLPGPNGYTF.

V is TRBV28 and J is TRBJ1-2; tentatively, D is TRBD1 (6 bases). Germline lookup yields CDR1 MDHEN and CDR2 SYDVKM. The CDR3 has 17 amino acids. With 2 bases removed from V and 4 bases from J, the gap between germline ends came to 20 bases. The CDR3, as DNA: TGTGCCAGCAGTTTACATTCCCCGGCGGGGGGCCTCTATGGCTACACCTTC. It is translated as CASSLHSPAGGLYGYTF.

The chain is built from TRBV18 and TRBJ1-1; the D gene is possibly TRBD1 (6 bases). The CDR3 has 13 residues. V was pared by 5 bases and J by 2 bases, with 9 bases between. Per the germline V gene, CDR1 is KGHSH and CDR2 is LQKENI. CDR3 protein: CASSIQGNTEAFF. CDR3 in DNA: TGTGCCAGCTCAATACAGGGAAACACTGAAGCTTTCTTT.

The CDR3, as DNA: TGTGCCAGCAGTTGGGGTGGGACAGCAAATTCACCCCTCCACTTT. Protein product: CASSWGGTANSPLHF. The chain is built from TRBV28 and TRBJ1-6, with TRBD1 matching 7 bases. Germline CDR1 reads MDHEN; CDR2 reads SYDVKM. V was pared by 4 bases and J by 7 bases, with 7 bases of the junction left unmatched. The length of the CDR3 is 15 residues.

This clone has just one count. The V and J genes are TRBV7-9 and TRBJ1-6, with 9 bases lining up with TRBD1. Trimming at V came to 1 base and at J to 4 bases, leaving 8 bases not matched to a gene. The CDR3 length is 18 residues. Germline V gene lookup returns CDR1 SEHNR and CDR2 FQNEAQ (reference sequence). The CDR3 is CASSLDVGTGLYNSPLHF. CDR3 in DNA: TGTGCCAGCAGCTTAGACGTTGGGACAGGGTTATATAATTCACCCCTCCACTTT. Drawing the rest from reference TRBV7-9 and TRBJ1-6, the complete variable domain is DTGVSQNPRHKITKRGQNVTFRCDPISEHNRLYWYRQTLGQGPEFLTYFQNEAQLEKSRLLSDRFSAERPKGSFSTLEIQRTEQGDSAMYLCASSLDVGTGLYNSPLHFGNGTRLTVT.

V usage is TRBV5-1 and J usage is TRBJ2-3, with D uncertain. V dropped 8 bases and J dropped 0 bases, with 10 bases sitting between them. The CDR3 sequence is 13 residues long. Germline CDR1 reads SGHRS; CDR2 reads YFSETQ. The CDR3 here is CASAGESTDTQYF. For the CDR3, the DNA is TGCGCCAGTGCCGGTGAAAGCACAGATACGCAGTATTTT.

The chain links TRBV20-1 to TRBJ2-1, with 11 bases that match TRBD2. This CDR3 contains 14 residues. Germline V gives CDR1 DFQATT, CDR2 SNEGSKA (reference sequence). The V segment lost 3 bases and the J segment 9 bases; nucleotides outside the gene matches: 7. CDR3 protein: CSASSTSGGGEQFF. The CDR3 bases are TGCAGTGCTAGTTCCACTAGCGGGGGTGGTGAGCAGTTCTTC.

The rearrangement links TRBV28 to TRBJ2-3; 8 nucleotides agree with TRBD2. Germline CDR1 is MDHEN and CDR2 is SYDVKM. The J segment lost 0 bases and the V segment lost 5 bases, leaving 7 bases of the junction unmatched. CDR3 length equals 16 residues. CDR3 nucleotide sequence: TGTGCCAGCAGTCCTGGACTAGCAGCTAGCACAGATACGCAGTATTTT. It is translated as CASSPGLAASTDTQYF.

This chain links TRBV3-1 (or the pseudogene TRBV3-2) with TRBJ1-6; D is perhaps TRBD1 (6 bases). The V gene's germline CDR1 is LGHDT and CDR2 YNNKEL (reference sequence). This CDR3 spans 15 amino acids. The V gene lost 1 base and the J gene lost 6 bases, with 10 bases spanning the gap. The chain's CDR3 is CASSQARGGNSPLHF. The DNA for the CDR3 is TGTGCCAGCAGCCAAGCACGAGGGGGTAATTCACCCCTCCACTTT.